This T cell receptor beta chain was observed in a study of beta chain features in type 1 diabetes. About the study: All samples together contributed 85 million to 120 million sorted cells for examination.

This clone was observed a few times. Its antigen remains unidentified. cDNA synthesis used the whole RNA isolate, giving expressed TCRB sequences. Measured with immunoSEQ multiplex PCR; TCRdb has only the in-frame clones, and not every one. This table holds about 340,000 clones, around 8% found once. Study outcomes and limitations: Shorter TCRB CDR3s, moderately but significantly so, were found in Type 1 diabetes patients in all four CD4+ subsets.

The source is a woman under 30 in good health. Material: central memory CD4+ T cells from blood.

Here the CDR3 reads CASSEKGGSGTDTQYF. The CDR3 DNA sequence: TGTGCCAGCAGCGAAAAGGGCGGGAGCGGGACAGATACGCAGTATTTT. The rearrangement links TRBV6-6 to TRBJ2-3, with 7 bases fitting TRBD2. Germline V gives CDR1 MNHNY, CDR2 SVGAGI (reference sequence). This CDR3 is built from 16 residues. Trimming at V came to 6 bases and at J to 3 bases, leaving 12 bases not matched to a gene.